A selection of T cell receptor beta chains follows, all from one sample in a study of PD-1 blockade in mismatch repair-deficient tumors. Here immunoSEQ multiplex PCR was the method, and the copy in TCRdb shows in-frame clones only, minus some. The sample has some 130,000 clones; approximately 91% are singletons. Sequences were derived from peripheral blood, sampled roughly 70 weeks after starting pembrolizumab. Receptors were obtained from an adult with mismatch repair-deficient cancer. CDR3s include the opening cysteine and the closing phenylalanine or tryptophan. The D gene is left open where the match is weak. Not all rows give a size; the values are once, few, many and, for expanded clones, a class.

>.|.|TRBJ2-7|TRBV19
CASSMGSSSYEQYF
TGTGCCAGTAGTATGGGCAGTAGCTCCTACGAGCAGTACTTC
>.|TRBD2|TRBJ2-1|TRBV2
CASSPYYTSGLYNEQFF
TGTGCCAGCAGTCCCTACTACACTAGCGGGCTCTACAATGAGCAGTTCTTC
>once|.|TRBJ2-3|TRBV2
CASREDRKTSTDTQYF
TGTGCCAGCAGGGAAGACAGGAAAACATCCACAGATACGCAGTATTTT
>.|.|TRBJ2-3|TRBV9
CASSVAGRTDTQYF
TGTGCCAGCAGCGTTGCAGGGAGAACAGATACGCAGTATTTT
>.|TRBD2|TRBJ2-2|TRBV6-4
CASSDTKGLAGWNTGELFF
TGTGCCAGCAGTGACACCAAAGGACTAGCGGGATGGAACACCGGGGAGCTGTTTTTT
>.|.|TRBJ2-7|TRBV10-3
CAISEGWGYEQYF
TGTGCCATCAGTGAAGGGTGGGGCTACGAGCAGTACTTC
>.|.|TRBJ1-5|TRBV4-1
CASSQGGTVTHQPQHF
TGCGCCAGCAGCCAAGGGGGGACTGTAACCCATCAGCCCCAGCATTTT
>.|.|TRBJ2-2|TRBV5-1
CASSLNLGHTGELFF
TGCGCCAGCAGCTTGAATCTCGGCCACACCGGGGAGCTGTTTTTT
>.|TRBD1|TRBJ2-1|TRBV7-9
CASSDRTGGPYNEQFF
TGTGCCAGCAGTGACCGGACAGGGGGACCCTACAATGAGCAGTTCTTC
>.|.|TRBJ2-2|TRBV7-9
CASSQPPGELFF
TGTGCCAGCAGCCAACCCCCCGGGGAGCTGTTTTTT
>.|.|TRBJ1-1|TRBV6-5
CASSYNMGAATEAFF
TGTGCCAGCAGTTACAATATGGGCGCGGCCACGGAAGCTTTCTTT
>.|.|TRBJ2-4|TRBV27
CASSLSQANIQYF
TGTGCCAGCAGTTTAAGCCAGGCGAACATTCAGTACTTC
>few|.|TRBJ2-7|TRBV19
CASSPAGQSYEQYF
TGTGCCAGTAGTCCTGCGGGACAGTCCTACGAGCAGTACTTC
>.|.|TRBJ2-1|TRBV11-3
CASSLGQGIVGNEQFF
TGTGCCAGCAGCTTAGGGCAGGGTATAGTTGGCAATGAGCAGTTCTTC
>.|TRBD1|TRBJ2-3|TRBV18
CASSPNTGGTADTQYF
TGTGCCAGCTCACCTAACACAGGGGGCACGGCAGATACGCAGTATTTT
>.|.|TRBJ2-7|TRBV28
CASSPVQLTYEQYF
TGTGCCAGCAGTCCCGTCCAACTTACCTACGAGCAGTACTTC
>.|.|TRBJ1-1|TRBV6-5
CASSYRGNTEAFF
TGTGCCAGCAGTTACCGTGGGAACACTGAAGCTTTCTTT
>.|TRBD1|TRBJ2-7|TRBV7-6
CASSLGQGATYEQYF
TGTGCCAGCAGCTTAGGGCAGGGGGCTACCTACGAGCAGTACTTC
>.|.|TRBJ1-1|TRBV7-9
CASSSDIGQEAFF
TGTGCCAGCAGCTCTGACATCGGACAGGAAGCTTTCTTT
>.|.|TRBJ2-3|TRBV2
CASSIPRGGIGTDTQYF
TGTGCCAGCAGCATACCTAGAGGCGGTATTGGTACAGATACGCAGTATTTT
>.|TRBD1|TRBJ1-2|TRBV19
CASSIRSITGGGADGYTF
TGTGCCAGTAGTATCCGGTCGATAACAGGGGGGGGAGCAGATGGCTACACCTTC
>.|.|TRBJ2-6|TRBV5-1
CASSREKSGANVLTF
TGCGCCAGCAGCAGGGAAAAGTCTGGGGCCAACGTCCTGACTTTC
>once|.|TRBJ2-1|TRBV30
CAWVLGQGWHEQFF
TGTGCCTGGGTTCTTGGGCAGGGGTGGCATGAGCAGTTCTTC
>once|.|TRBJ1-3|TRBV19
CASSSGNTIYF
TGTGCCAGTAGTAGTGGAAACACCATATATTTT
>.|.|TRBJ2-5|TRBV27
CASSVGGPETQYF
TGTGCCAGCAGCGTTGGGGGGCCGGAGACCCAGTACTTC
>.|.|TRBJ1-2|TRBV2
CASSGTWGGDGYTF
TGTGCCAGCAGTGGAACATGGGGCGGGGATGGCTACACCTTC